This T cell receptor (beta chain) was obtained from a study of blood T cell repertoires in COVID-19. As for the study in general: Sites across the United States, Italy and Spain contributed samples from acute and convalescent COVID-19. T cells, B-cell-depleted T cells, or PBMCs supplied cDNA or gDNA.

As handled by the study authors: For nucleated cells, counts were estimated from reference gene primer amplification. Repertoires were generated with immunoSEQ multiplex PCR, while TCRdb's copy carries only in-frame clones and drops some. V and J calls and clone size follow that table, whereas D and trimming were derived from the DNA. The sample lists fewer than 200,000 clones; 70% to 90% were seen once. V lost 0 bases to trimming and J lost 9 bases, with 10 bases between them. Germline CDR1 is SGHDT and CDR2 is YYEEEE. The CDR3 is made up of 14 amino acids. The chain couples TRBV5-6 to TRBJ1-6, with a tentative D call TRBD1 (5 bases). The sequence came from a man aged 45-65 years who had recovered from COVID-19. Sequencing input: peripheral blood. CDR3 sequence: CASSLAGVGSPLHF. The CDR3 DNA is TGTGCCAGCAGCTTGGCGGGGGTCGGTTCACCCCTCCACTTT.